This T cell receptor (beta chain) is from a study of CD8+CD57+ T cells in acquired aplastic anemia. Background on the study: DNA from sorted CD4+ and CD8+ cells averaged around 3 ug.

Trimming cost V 5 bases and J 4 bases; bases outside gene matches: 5. Per the germline V gene, CDR1 is LNHDA and CDR2 is SQIVND (reference sequence). The CDR3 spans 14 residues. Study-wide points: Controls and patients did not differ significantly in CD8+ Simpson's diversity. About 30 CD8+ CDR3 sequences occurred in both the patients and the controls.

CDR3 and TCR beta VDJ profiling relied on a genomic DNA template. TCRdb redid the calling of the reads with MiXCR, one entry per CDR3 protein. The repertoire holds some 200,000 distinct CDR3 sequences, with 48% as singletons. Patients who underwent sequencing had shown CD8+CD57+ cell expansion by flow cytometry. Therapy had not been given to patients before blood sampling. Points on this clonotype: What it binds is not known.

The V and J genes are TRBV19 and TRBJ2-1, with TRBD2 matching 7 bases. The sequenced material came from sorted CD4+, CD8+, or CD8+CD57+ T cells (not recorded which) from PBMCs. The TCR was taken from a human donor with aplastic anemia. The CDR3 loop is CASSLAELYNEQFF. In DNA form, the CDR3 reads TGTGCCAGTAGTCTAGCGGAGCTTTACAATGAGCAGTTCTTC.